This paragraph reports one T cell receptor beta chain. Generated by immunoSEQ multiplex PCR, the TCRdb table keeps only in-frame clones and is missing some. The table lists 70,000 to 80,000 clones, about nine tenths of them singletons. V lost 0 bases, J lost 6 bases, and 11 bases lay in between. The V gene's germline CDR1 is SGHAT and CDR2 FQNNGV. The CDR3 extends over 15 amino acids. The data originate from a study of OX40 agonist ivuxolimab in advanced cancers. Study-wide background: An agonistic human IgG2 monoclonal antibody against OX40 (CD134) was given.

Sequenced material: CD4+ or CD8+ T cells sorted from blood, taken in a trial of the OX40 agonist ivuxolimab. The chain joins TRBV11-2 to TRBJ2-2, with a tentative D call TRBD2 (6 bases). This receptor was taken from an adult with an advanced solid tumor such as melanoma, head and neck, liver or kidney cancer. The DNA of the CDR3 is TGTGCCAGCAGCTTAGATGCGCGGGGAGCCGGGGAGCTGTTTTTT. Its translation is CASSLDARGAGELFF.